Listed below are T cell receptor beta chains from one sample, sequenced in a study of T cells in localized non-small cell lung cancer. Only in-frame clones appear in the TCRdb table, and some are missing; sequencing was by immunoSEQ multiplex PCR. Altogether some 27,000 clones are present, approximately 90% being singletons, with the ten largest covering less than 3.5%. Sequenced here: peripheral blood, sampled before any cancer treatment. Receptors were obtained from a woman aged 18 to 50 with stage I lung adenocarcinoma. The CDR3 runs from the conserved cysteine through the conserved F or W.

v_call cdr3_aa
TRBV11-2 CASSWTSGNTGELFF
TRBV6-5 CASSYGDRPFYEQYF
TRBV4-1 CASSRGSVLNEQFF
TRBV7-3 CASSLYLQETQYF
TRBV4-1 CASSHTPRDTENTEAFF
TRBV28 CASSFVAGTDTQYF
TRBV6-1 CASSEARGAGASQETQYF
TRBV27 CASSNYGGGSTEAFF
TRBV29-1 CSVGEGLYSPLHF
TRBV5-1 CASSPYPGTSGANTGELFF
TRBV4-3 CASSPVGLSDYGYTF
TRBV11-3 CASSLGGEVDTQYF
TRBV19 CATGINSNQPQHF
TRBV11-3 CASSSYPGSTDTQYF
TRBV12-5 CASGFYHEQYF
TRBV30 CAWSPPQLEAFF
TRBV18 CASSPGLENEQFF
TRBV30 CAWSVWGNKNIQYF
TRBV5-1 CAMTDPRTSGRAGTGELFF
TRBV11-2 CASSLNTEAFF
TRBV7-3 CASSSERNTEAFF
TRBV4-1 CASSQAAALYGYTF
TRBV6-5 CASSALAGGQETQYF
TRBV11-3 CASSSSGLAGGLTDTDTQYF
TRBV27 CASSFRGYSTDTQYF
TRBV11-2 CASSLDPGLVRF
TRBV4-1 CASSQGQGSYNEQFF
TRBV30 CAWSGGIRSIF
TRBV6-5 CASIPGSSPTEAFF
TRBV6-5 CASRGTGEQPQHF
TRBV9 CASSVAGGGGTEAFF
TRBV28 CASVSQMRNEKLFF
TRBV13 CASRAGNEQFF
TRBV11-2 CASSLGVEAFF
TRBV11-3 CASSFPSPALNTEAFF
TRBV18 CASSPPGTRLLNEQFF
TRBV28 CASSYGGLRTDTQYF
TRBV11-2 CASSSFGDRNTEAFF
TRBV5-1 CASSSPGQGTGELFF
TRBV27 CASSLSPLSYNEQFF
TRBV4-2 CASSHHPGPEGLAVIYEQYF
TRBV4-1 CASSQDTQSSYGYTF
TRBV6-5 CASRKTGQETQYF
TRBV5-6 CASSLKGFRSYEQYF
TRBV6-1 CASSGGFMTEAFF
TRBV4-2 CASSQDGPRYNEQFF
TRBV11-2 CASSLETPRADYNEQFF
TRBV7-9 CASSFSWGDVETQYF
TRBV6-5 CASSYSRGHAYEQYF
TRBV7-9 CASSPSSLYNEQFF
TRBV7-9 CASSPGTGRTIYF
TRBV28 CASSIPPGAGIYEQYF
TRBV28 CASSKGGPNQPQHF
TRBV9 CASSGVGTGSYEQYF
TRBV18 CASSPTTSGDNEQFF
TRBV29-1 CSVGDWQSSYNEQFF
TRBV6-6 CASRIAGVGTGELFF
TRBV7-3 CASSLGTGGLSSYEQYF
TRBV14 CASSQVWRAGNTIYF